The clone carrying this T cell receptor (beta chain) is judged medium-sized (0.01 to 0.1%). Its antigen is as yet unknown. Constant-region reverse primers amplified full-length variable regions, followed by semi-nested Nested Universal Primer A PCR. In TCRdb, the 5' RACE reads were re-called with MiXCR into one record per CDR3 protein. This sample has about 64,000 distinct CDR3 sequences, with roughly 23% found just once. Findings of the study overall: Tumor memory CD4+ T cell TCR gene usage clustered with blood and lymph node memory CD4+ cells and lymph node naive CD4+ cells. Greatest tumor Treg TCR overlap was with tumor naive CD4+ cells.

The sequenced sample consisted of memory CD4+ T cells sorted from a lymph node. Subset noted: memory CD4+ T cells, CD4+CD45RO+CD25-. The sequence was collected from a female donor with breast cancer.

The CDR3 reads CASSEAGTGNEKLFF. CDR3 DNA sequence: TGTGCCAGCAGTGAAGCCGGGACAGGGAATGAAAAACTGTTTTTT. The chain couples TRBV2 to TRBJ1-4; 9 nucleotides line up with TRBD1. Trimming at V came to 0 bases and at J to 5 bases, leaving 1 base not matched to a gene. The CDR3 spans 15 residues. CDR1 is SNHLY and CDR2 is FYNNEI in the germline V gene.